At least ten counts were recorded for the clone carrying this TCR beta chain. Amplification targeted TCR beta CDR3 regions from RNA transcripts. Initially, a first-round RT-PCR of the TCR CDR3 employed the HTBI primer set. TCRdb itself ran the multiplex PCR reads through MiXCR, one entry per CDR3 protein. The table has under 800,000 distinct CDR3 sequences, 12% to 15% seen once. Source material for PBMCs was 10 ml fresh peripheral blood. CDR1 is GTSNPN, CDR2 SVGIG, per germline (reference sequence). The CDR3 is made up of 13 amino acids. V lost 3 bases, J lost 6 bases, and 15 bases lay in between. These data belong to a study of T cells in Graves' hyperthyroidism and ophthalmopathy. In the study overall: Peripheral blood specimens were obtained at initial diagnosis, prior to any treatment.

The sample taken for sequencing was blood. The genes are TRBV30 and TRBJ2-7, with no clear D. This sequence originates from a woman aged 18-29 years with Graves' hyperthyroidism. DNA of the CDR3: TGTGCCTGGAGGAACAGAGACTCTGGCGAGCAGTACTTC. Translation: CAWRNRDSGEQYF.